This TCR beta chain appears in the sequencing data of a study of blood T cell repertoires in COVID-19. After removal of 4 bases from V and 8 bases from J, the junction contained 15 bases not matched to a gene. From germline, CDR1 is SGHTA and CDR2 FQGNSA. CDR3 length: 17 residues. Source study methods: Reference gene primer amplification in the assay estimated nucleated cell counts. Produced via immunoSEQ multiplex PCR; TCRdb's table is partial and in-frame only. D and trimming come from the DNA, and the V and J calls and clone size come from that table. Of over 250,000 clones in the sample, about 85% were seen once. Participant ages covered about 18 to 89 years across some 25 US areas.

This clonotype was obtained from a woman aged 50 to 65 who had recovered from COVID-19. The gene calls are TRBV7-2 and TRBJ1-2; TRBD1 matches 11 bases. Sequencing was performed on PBMCs or T cells enriched from blood (not recorded which). The DNA for the CDR3 is TGTGCCAGCAGCTCGGTCGGGATACGGACAGGGGGCCAGGGCTACACCTTC. Translating gives CASSSVGIRTGGQGYTF. Supplemented by reference TRBV7-2 and TRBJ1-2, the full variable domain reads GAGVSQSPSNKVTEKGKDVELRCDPISGHTALYWYRQSLGQGLEFLIYFQGNSAPDKSGLPSDRFSAERTGGSVSTLTIQRTQQEDSAVYLCASSSVGIRTGGQGYTFGSGTRLTVV.